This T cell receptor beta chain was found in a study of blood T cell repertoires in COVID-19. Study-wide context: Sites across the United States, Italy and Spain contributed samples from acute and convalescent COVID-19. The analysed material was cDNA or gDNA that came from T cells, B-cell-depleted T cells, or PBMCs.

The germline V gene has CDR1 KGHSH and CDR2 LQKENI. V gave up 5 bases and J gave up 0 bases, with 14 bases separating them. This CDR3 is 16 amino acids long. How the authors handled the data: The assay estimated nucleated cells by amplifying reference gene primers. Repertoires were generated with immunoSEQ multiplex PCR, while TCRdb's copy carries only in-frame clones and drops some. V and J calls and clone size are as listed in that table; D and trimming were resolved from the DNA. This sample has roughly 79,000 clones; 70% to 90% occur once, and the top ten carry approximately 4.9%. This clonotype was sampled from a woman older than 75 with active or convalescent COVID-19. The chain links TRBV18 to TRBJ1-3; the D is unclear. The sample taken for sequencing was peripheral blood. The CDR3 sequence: CASSSLGGSSGNTIYF. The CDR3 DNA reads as TGTGCCAGCTCATCATTGGGAGGTTCCTCTGGAAACACCATATATTTT.